This T cell receptor (beta chain) was obtained from a study of blood T cell repertoires in COVID-19. Study overall: The United States, Italy and Spain supplied acute and convalescent COVID-19 samples.

This clone was detected a few times. Seattle patient enrollment occurred during active infection, with longitudinal follow-up thereafter. Authors' analysis steps: For nucleated cells, counts were estimated from reference gene primer amplification. Assay used: immunoSEQ multiplex PCR; TCRdb lists only in-frame clones, some missing. The V and J calls and the clone size are those of that table, but D and trimming were determined from the DNA. The table shows some 31,000 clones, with 81% occurring only once. CDR3 length equals 13 residues. The V and J ends lost 10 bases and 3 bases respectively, with 15 bases between them. Germline CDR1 and CDR2: LNHDA and SQIVND (reference sequence).

The sample comprised peripheral blood. This clonotype was sampled from a man between 65 and 85 years old with COVID-19, enrolled during active disease. This chain joins TRBV19 and TRBJ1-2, with D hard to call. The CDR3 DNA follows: TGTGCCACCTCCACCCGGGAGGACTATGGCTACACCTTC. Its translation is CATSTREDYGYTF.